What follows describes a single TCR beta chain. The data belong to a study of T cell changes during pregnancy in multiple sclerosis. Assay used: immunoSEQ multiplex PCR; TCRdb lists only in-frame clones, some missing. Of roughly 99,000 clones in the sample, 85% to 95% were seen once. The CDR3 consists of 16 residues. V lost 0 bases and J 2 bases, leaving 14 bases between the germline ends. Germline V lookup: CDR1 SGDLS, CDR2 YYNGEE. V gene TRBV9 combines with J gene TRBJ1-2; D unclear. This receptor was taken from a female donor in good health, enrolled as a control in a pregnancy study. The sequencing here drew on peripheral blood, taken in the third trimester of pregnancy. The CDR3 region is CASSVEGGSGNYGYTF. The CDR3 bases are TGTGCCAGCAGCGTAGAAGGAGGTTCCGGGAACTATGGCTACACCTTC.